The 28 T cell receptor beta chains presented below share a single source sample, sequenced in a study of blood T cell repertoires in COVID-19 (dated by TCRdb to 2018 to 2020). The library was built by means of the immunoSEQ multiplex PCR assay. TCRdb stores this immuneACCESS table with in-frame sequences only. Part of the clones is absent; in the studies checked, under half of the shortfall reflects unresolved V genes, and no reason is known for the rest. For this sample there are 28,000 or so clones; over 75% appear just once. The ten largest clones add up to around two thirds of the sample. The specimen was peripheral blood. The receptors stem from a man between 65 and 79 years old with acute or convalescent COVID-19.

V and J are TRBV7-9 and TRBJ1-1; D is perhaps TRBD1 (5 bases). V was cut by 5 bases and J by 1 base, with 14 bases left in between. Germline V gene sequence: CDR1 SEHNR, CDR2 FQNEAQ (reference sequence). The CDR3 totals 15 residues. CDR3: CASSLGQAGNTEAFF. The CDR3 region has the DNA TGTGCCAGCAGCCTAGGACAAGCAGGGAACACTGAAGCTTTCTTT.

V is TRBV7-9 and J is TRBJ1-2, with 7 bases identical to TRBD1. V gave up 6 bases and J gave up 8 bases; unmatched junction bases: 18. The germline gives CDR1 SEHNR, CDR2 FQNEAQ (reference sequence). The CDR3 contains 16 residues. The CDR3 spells CASSPPLGQGVQGYTF. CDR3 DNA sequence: TGTGCCAGCAGTCCCCCCCTGGGTCAGGGGGTTCAGGGCTACACCTTC.

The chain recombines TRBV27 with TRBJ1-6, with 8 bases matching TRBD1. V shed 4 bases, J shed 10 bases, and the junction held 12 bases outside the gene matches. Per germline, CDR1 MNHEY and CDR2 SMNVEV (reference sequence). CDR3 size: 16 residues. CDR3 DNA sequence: TGTGCCAGCAGTTACCACCCCAGGGGGCGCAGATCACCCCTCCACTTT. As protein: CASSYHPRGRRSPLHF.

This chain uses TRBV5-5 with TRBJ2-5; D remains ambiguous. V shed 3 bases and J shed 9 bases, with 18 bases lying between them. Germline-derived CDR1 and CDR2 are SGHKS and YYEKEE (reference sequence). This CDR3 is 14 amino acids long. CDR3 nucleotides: TGTGCCAGCAGCTCGGGTTGGCAGATGAGGTCCCAGTACTTC. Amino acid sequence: CASSSGWQMRSQYF.

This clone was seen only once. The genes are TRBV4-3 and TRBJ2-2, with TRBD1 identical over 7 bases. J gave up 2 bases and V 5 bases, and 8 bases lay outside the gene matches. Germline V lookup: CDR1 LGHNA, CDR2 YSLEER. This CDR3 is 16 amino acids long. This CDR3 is CASSGDRRANTGELFF. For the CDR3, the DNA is TGCGCCAGCAGCGGGGACAGAAGGGCCAACACCGGGGAGCTGTTTTTT.

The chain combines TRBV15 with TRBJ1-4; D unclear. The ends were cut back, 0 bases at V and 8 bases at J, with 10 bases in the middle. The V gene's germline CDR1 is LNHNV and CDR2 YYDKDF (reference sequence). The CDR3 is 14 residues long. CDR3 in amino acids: CATSRDRFTEKLFF. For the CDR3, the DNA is TGTGCCACCAGCAGAGACCGGTTTACGGAAAAACTGTTTTTT.

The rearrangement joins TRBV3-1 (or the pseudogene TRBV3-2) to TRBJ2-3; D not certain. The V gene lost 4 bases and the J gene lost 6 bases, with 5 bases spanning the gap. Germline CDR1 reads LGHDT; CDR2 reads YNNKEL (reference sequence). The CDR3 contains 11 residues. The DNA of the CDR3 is TGTGCCAGCAGCCCCTTGGATACGCAGTATTTT. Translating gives CASSPLDTQYF.

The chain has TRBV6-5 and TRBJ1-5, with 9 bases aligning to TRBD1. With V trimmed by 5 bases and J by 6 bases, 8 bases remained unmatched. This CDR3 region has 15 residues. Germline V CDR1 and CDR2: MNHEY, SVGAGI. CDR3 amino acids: CASSLRQGVGQPQHF. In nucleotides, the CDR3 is TGTGCCAGCAGTCTAAGACAGGGGGTAGGTCAGCCCCAGCATTTT.

Written as DNA, the CDR3 is TGTGCCAGCAGCCCGAATGGGCCCCTAGCCGGAAACACCATATATTTT. This codes for CASSPNGPLAGNTIYF. This chain connects TRBV7-2 to TRBJ1-3; D gene unclear. This CDR3 has 16 residues. The V gene's germline CDR1 is SGHTA and CDR2 FQGNSA. V dropped 5 bases and J dropped 4 bases, with 18 bases sitting between them.

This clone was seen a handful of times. As DNA, the CDR3 is TGTGCCAGCTCATCGGGACAGGGGGATGGCGAGCAGTACTTC. It encodes CASSSGQGDGEQYF. The rearrangement uses TRBV18 and TRBJ2-7, with TRBD1 matching 11 bases. CDR3 length equals 14 residues. V lost 5 bases and J lost 6; bases outside the gene matches: 6. Germline V gives CDR1 KGHSH, CDR2 LQKENI. Variable domain in full (rest from reference TRBV18 and TRBJ2-7): NAGVMQNPRHLVRRRGQEARLRCSPMKGHSHVYWYRQLPEEGLKFMVYLQKENIIDESGMPKERFSAEFPKEGPSILRIQQVVRGDSAAYFCASSSGQGDGEQYFGPGTRLTVT.

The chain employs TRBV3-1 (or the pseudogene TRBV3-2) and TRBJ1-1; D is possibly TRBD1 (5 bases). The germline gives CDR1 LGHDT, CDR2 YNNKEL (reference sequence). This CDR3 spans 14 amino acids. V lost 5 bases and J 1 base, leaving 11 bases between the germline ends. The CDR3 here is CASSAGLGNTEAFF. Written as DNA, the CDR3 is TGTGCCAGCAGCGCAGGGTTAGGGAACACTGAAGCTTTCTTT.

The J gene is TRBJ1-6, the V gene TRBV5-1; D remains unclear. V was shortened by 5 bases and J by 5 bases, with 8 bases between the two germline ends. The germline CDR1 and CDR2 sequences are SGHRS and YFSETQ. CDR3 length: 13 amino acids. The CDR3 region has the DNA TGCGCCAGCAGAATGGTAGATAATTCACCCCTCCACTTT. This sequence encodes CASRMVDNSPLHF.

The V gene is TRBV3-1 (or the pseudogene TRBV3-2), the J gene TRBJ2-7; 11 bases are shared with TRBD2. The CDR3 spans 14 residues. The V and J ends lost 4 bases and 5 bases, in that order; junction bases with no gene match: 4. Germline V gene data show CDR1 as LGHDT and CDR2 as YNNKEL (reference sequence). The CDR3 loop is CASSLPGLADEQYF. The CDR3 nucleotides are TGTGCCAGCAGCCTACCGGGACTAGCGGACGAGCAGTACTTC.

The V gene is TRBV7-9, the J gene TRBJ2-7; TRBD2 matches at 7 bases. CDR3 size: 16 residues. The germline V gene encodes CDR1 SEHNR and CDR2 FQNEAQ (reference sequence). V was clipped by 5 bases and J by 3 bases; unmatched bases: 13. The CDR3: CASSKRDGRRDYEQYF. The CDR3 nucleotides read TGTGCCAGCAGCAAGCGGGACGGAAGAAGGGACTACGAGCAGTACTTC.

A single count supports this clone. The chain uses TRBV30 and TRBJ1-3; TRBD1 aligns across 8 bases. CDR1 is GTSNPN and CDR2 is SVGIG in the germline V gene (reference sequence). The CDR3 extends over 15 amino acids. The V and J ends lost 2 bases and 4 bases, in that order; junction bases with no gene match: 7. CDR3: CAWSIGQGWGNTIYF. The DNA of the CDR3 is TGTGCCTGGAGTATCGGACAGGGCTGGGGAAACACCATATATTTT.

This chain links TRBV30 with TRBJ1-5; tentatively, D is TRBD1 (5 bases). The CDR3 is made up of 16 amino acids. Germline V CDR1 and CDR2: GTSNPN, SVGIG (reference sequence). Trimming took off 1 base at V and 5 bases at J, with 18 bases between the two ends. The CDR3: CAWSATDSYGDQPQHF. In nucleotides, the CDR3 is TGTGCCTGGAGTGCCACCGACAGCTATGGGGATCAGCCCCAGCATTTT.

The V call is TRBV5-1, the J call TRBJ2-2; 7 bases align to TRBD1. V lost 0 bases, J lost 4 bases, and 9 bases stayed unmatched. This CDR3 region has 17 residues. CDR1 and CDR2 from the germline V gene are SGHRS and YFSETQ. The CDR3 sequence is CASSLGGTVDSTGELFF. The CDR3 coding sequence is TGCGCCAGCAGCTTGGGGGGGACAGTGGACAGCACCGGGGAGCTGTTTTTT.

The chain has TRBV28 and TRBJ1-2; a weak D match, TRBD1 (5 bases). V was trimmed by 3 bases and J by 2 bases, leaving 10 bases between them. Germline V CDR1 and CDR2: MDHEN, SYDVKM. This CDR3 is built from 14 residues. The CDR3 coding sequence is TGTGCCAGCAGTTTGGCGGGGGACAACTATGGCTACACCTTC. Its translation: CASSLAGDNYGYTF.

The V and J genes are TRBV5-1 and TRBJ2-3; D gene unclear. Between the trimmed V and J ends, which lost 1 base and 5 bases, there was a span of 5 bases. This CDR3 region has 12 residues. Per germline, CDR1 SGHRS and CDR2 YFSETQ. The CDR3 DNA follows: TGCGCCAGCAGCTTGAATCGAGATACGCAGTATTTT. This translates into CASSLNRDTQYF.

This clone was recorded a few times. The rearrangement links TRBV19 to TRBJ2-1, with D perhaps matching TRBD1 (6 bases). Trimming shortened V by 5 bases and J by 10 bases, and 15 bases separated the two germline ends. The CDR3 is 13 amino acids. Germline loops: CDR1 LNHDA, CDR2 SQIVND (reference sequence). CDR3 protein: CASSQGQLLEQFF. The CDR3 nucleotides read TGTGCCAGTAGTCAAGGACAGCTCTTGGAGCAGTTCTTC.

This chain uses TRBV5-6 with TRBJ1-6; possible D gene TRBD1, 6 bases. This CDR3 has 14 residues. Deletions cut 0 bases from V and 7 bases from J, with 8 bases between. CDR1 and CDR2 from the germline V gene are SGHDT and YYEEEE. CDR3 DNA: TGTGCCAGCAGCTTGGACAGGGTCAATTCACCCCTCCACTTT. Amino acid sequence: CASSLDRVNSPLHF.

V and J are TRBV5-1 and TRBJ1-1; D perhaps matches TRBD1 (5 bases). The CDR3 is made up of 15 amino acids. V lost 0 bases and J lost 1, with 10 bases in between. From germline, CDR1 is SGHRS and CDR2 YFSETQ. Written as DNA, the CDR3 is TGCGCCAGCAGCTTGGTTCCGGGGGGGAACACTGAAGCTTTCTTT. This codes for CASSLVPGGNTEAFF.

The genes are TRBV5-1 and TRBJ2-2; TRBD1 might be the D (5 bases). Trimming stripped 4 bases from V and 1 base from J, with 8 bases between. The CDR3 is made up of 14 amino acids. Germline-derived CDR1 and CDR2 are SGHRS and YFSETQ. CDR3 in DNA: TGCGCCAGCAGCCAAGGACAGAACACCGGGGAGCTGTTTTTT. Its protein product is CASSQGQNTGELFF.

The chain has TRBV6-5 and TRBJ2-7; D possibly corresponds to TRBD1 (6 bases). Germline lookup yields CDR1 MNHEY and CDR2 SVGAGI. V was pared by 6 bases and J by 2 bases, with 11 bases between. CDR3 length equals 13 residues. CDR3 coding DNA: TGTGCCAGCAGGAGGGGGTCAACCTACGAGCAGTACTTC. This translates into CASRRGSTYEQYF.

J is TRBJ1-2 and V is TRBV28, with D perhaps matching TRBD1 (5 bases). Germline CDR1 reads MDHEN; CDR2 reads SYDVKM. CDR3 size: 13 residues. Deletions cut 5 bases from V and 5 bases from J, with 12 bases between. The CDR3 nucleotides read TGTGCCAGCAGTAATGGACAAAGGTATGGCTACACCTTC. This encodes CASSNGQRYGYTF.

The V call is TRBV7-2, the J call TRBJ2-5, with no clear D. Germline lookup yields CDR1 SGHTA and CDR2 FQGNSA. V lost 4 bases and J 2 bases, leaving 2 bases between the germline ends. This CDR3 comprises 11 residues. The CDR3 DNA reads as TGTGCCAGCAGCTCGCAAGAGACCCAGTACTTC. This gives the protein CASSSQETQYF. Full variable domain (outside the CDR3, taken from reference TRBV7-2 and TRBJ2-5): GAGVSQSPSNKVTEKGKDVELRCDPISGHTALYWYRQSLGQGLEFLIYFQGNSAPDKSGLPSDRFSAERTGGSVSTLTIQRTQQEDSAVYLCASSSQETQYFGPGTRLLVL.

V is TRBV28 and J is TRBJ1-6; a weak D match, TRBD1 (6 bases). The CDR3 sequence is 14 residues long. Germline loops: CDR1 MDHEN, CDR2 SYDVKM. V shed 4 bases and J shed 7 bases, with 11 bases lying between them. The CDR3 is CASSSRQANSPLHF. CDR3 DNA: TGTGCCAGCAGTTCCCGACAGGCGAATTCACCCCTCCACTTT.

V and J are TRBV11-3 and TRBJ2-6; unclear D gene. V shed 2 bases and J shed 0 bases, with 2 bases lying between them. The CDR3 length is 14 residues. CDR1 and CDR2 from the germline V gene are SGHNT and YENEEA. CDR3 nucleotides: TGTGCCAGCAGCTTACACTCTGGGGCCAACGTCCTGACTTTC. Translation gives CASSLHSGANVLTF.